This T cell receptor (beta chain) was retrieved from a study of control samples from healthy donors and cancer patients. Here immunoSEQ multiplex PCR was the method, and the copy in TCRdb shows in-frame clones only, minus some. The table has almost 90,000 clones, approximately 86% seen once. Sequenced input: blood. The sequence was obtained from a young man in good health.

The CDR3 is CASSPAGASNTEAFF. In DNA, the CDR3 is TGTGCCAGCTCACCAGCGGGGGCCTCGAACACTGAAGCTTTCTTT. The chain couples TRBV18 to TRBJ1-1; TRBD1 is a possible D gene (6 bases). Germline lookup yields CDR1 KGHSH and CDR2 LQKENI. V lost 2 bases and J lost 1, with 11 bases in between. The CDR3 contains 15 residues. The full variable domain, rest sourced from reference TRBV18 and TRBJ1-1, is NAGVMQNPRHLVRRRGQEARLRCSPMKGHSHVYWYRQLPEEGLKFMVYLQKENIIDESGMPKERFSAEFPKEGPSILRIQQVVRGDSAAYFCASSPAGASNTEAFFGQGTRLTVV.